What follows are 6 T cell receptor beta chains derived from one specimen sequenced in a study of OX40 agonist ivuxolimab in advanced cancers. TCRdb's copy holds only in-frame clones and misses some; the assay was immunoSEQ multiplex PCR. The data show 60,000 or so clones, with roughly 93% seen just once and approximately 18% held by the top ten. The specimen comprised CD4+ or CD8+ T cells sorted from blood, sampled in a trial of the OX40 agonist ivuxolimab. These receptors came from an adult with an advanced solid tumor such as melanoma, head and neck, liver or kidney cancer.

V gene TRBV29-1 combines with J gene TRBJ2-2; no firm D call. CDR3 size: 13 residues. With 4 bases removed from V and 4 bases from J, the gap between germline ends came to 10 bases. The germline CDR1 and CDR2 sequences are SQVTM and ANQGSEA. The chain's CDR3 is CSVGIGVTGELFF. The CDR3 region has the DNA TGCAGCGTTGGGATCGGCGTCACCGGGGAGCTGTTTTTT.

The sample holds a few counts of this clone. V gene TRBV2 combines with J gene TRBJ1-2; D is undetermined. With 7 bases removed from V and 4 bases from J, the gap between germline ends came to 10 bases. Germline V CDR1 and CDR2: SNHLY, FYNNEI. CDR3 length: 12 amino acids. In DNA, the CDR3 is TGTGCCAGCACGAGGGAAATCTATGGCTACACCTTC. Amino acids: CASTREIYGYTF. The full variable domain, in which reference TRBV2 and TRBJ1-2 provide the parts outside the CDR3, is EPEVTQTPSHQVTQMGQEVILRCVPISNHLYFYWYRQILGQKVEFLVSFYNNEISEKSEIFDDQFSVERPDGSNFTLKIRSTKLEDSAMYFCASTREIYGYTFGSGTRLTVV.

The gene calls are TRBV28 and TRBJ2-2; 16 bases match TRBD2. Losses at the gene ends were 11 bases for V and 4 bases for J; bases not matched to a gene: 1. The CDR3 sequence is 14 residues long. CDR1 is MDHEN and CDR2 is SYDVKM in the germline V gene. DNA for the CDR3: TGTGCCGGGACTAGCGGGAGGGGCACCGGGGAGCTGTTTTTT. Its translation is CAGTSGRGTGELFF.

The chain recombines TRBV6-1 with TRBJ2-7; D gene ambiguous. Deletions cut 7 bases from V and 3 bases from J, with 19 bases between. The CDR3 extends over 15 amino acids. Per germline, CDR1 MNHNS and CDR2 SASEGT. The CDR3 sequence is CASIQSRHSYYEQYF. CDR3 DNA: TGTGCCAGCATCCAAAGCCGGCACAGCTACTACGAGCAGTACTTC.

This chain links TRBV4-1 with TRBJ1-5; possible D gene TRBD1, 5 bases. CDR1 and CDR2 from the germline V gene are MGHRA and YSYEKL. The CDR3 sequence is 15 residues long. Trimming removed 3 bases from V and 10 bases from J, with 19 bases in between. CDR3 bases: TGCGCCAGCAGCCAGATGTTGGGACGCAATGCCCCCCAGCATTTT. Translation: CASSQMLGRNAPQHF.

CDR3 in DNA: TGTGCCAGCAGTCCAGGGTTGGGGGGCTACACCTTC. Protein product: CASSPGLGGYTF. The genes are TRBV27 and TRBJ1-2, with D maybe TRBD1 (5 bases). Per germline, CDR1 MNHEY and CDR2 SMNVEV (reference sequence). The CDR3 spans 12 residues. Deletions cut 5 bases from V and 8 bases from J, with 12 bases between.